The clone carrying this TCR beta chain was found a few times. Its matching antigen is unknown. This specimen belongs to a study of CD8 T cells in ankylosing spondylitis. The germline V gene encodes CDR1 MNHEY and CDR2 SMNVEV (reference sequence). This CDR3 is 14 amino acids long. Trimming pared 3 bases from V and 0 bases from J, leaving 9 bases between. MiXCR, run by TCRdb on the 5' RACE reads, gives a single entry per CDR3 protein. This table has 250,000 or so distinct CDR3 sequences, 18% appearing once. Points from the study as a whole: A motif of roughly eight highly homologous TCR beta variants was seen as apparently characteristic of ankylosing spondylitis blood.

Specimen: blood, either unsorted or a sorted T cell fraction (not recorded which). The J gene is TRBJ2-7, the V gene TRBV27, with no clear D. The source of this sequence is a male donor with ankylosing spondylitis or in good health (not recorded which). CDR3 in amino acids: CASSFHPASYEQYF. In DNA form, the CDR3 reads TGTGCCAGCAGTTTTCATCCAGCCTCCTACGAGCAGTACTTC.